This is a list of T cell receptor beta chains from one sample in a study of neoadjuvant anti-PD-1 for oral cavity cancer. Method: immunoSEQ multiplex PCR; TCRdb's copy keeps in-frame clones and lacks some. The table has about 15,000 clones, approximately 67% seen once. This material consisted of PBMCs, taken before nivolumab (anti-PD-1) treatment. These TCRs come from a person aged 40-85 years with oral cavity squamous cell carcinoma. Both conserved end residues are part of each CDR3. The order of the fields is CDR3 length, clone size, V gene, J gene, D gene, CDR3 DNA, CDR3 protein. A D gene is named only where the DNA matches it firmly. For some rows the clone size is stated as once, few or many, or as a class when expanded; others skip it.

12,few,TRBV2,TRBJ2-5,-,TGTGCCAGCAGTGAATACGGAGAGACCCAGTACTTC,CASSEYGETQYF
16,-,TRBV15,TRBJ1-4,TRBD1,TGTGCCACCAGCAGGGGACAGGGCGCAACTAATGAAAAACTGTTTTTT,CATSRGQGATNEKLFF
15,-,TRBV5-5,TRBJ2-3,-,TGTGCCAGCAGCTTGTTCAGCGGCGGGCCAGATACGCAGTATTTT,CASSLFSGGPDTQYF
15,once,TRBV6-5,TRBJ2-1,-,TGTGCCAGCAGTTCTGAGGGAGCTCTGGGGAATGAGCAGTTCTTC,CASSSEGALGNEQFF
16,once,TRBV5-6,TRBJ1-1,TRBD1,TGTGCCAGCAGCGGCGGGACAGCGGAGAAACGGTTTGAAGCTTTCTTT,CASSGGTAEKRFEAFF
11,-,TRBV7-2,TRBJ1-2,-,TGTGCCAGCAAGAGGAAGTATGGCTACACCTTC,CASKRKYGYTF
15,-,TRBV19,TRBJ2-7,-,TGTGCCAGTAGTATAGTCCTTGGGCGATCCTACGAGCAGTACTTC,CASSIVLGRSYEQYF
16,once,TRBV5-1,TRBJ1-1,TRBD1,TGCGCCAGCAGCTTGTCACCCGGGACAGGGGGCACTGAAGCTTTCTTT,CASSLSPGTGGTEAFF
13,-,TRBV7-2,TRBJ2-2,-,TGTGCCAGCAGCTTAGATGTAACCGGGGAGCTGTTTTTT,CASSLDVTGELFF
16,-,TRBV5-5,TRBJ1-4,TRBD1,TGTGCCAGCAGCTCCCGGGACAGGGGAGGTAACGAAAAACTGTTTTTT,CASSSRDRGGNEKLFF